Below, 27 T cell receptor beta chains from the same sample are listed, as sequenced in a study of blood T cells in healthy people across ages (dated by TCRdb to between 2015 and 2016). Library method: 5' RACE. A second 7 to 11 cycle PCR used a sample-barcoded 5' primer and a J-beta primer mix. The raw public reads went through TCRdb reprocessing: fastp at Q25, MiXCR clone calling, in-frame beta chains kept. Every CDR3 protein is listed once, alongside the most common genes and DNA of its rows. For this sample the table gives some 1,800,000 distinct CDR3 sequences, of which 39% were detected only once. 20% to 25% of the sample comes from the top ten. Sequencing was performed on blood. These receptors came from a human donor in good health.

The chain links TRBV15 to TRBJ1-2; weak D call: TRBD1 (5 bases). Germline CDR1 LNHNV, CDR2 YYDKDF (reference sequence). Deletions cut 6 bases from V and 1 base from J, with 12 bases between. The CDR3 length is 14 residues. The CDR3 loop reads CATREYGGNYGYTF. The DNA for the CDR3 is TGTGCCACCAGGGAGTACGGGGGTAACTATGGCTACACCTTC.

Only a few counts were recorded for this clonotype. The rearrangement uses TRBV20-1 and TRBJ2-5; possible D gene TRBD2, 6 bases. Germline CDR1 reads DFQATT; CDR2 reads SNEGSKA (reference sequence). The CDR3 is made up of 16 amino acids. Trimming pared 0 bases from V and 1 base from J, leaving 15 bases between. CDR3 bases: TGCAGTGCTAGAGATAGAATGGGGACTCGCCAAGAGACCCAGTACTTC. The encoded protein is CSARDRMGTRQETQYF.

This clonotype has more than one count but fewer than ten. The J gene is TRBJ2-7, the V gene TRBV29-1, with a tentative D call TRBD2 (6 bases). V was clipped by 4 bases and J by 4 bases, with 17 bases between them. This CDR3 has 14 amino acids. Germline CDR1 is SQVTM and CDR2 is ANQGSEA. The CDR3 DNA follows: TGCAGCGTTGGACGGGGGTCAAATTCATACGAGCAGTACTTC. It translates to CSVGRGSNSYEQYF.

This clonotype has a handful of counts. Possible read error: a much larger clone is one base away. The genes are TRBV7-2 and TRBJ2-5; weak D call: TRBD1 (5 bases). The J call may be in error: the DNA end matches TRBJ2-3 better. Germline CDR1 SGHTA, CDR2 FQGNSA. CDR3 length: 13 amino acids. The CDR3 sequence: CASSLPGTGTQYF. The CDR3, as DNA: TGTGCCAGCAGCTTACCGGGCACAGGTACGCAGTATTTT.

The chain combines TRBV15 with TRBJ2-7; 7 bases align to TRBD1. The CDR3 spans 16 residues. Germline assignment: CDR1 LNHNV and CDR2 YYDKDF (reference sequence). V was pared by 1 base and J by 7 bases, with 13 bases of the junction left unmatched. The CDR3 sequence: CATSRGVEGGRNEQYF. As DNA, the CDR3 is TGTGCCACCAGCAGAGGGGTCGAAGGGGGCAGGAATGAGCAGTACTTC.

This clonotype was seen a handful of times. This chain uses TRBV7-3 with TRBJ2-7, with D possibly being TRBD2 (6 bases). Trimming stripped 0 bases from V and 2 bases from J, with 11 bases between. This CDR3 comprises 15 residues. The germline V gene encodes CDR1 SGHTA and CDR2 FQGTGA. The CDR3 DNA reads TGTGCCAGCAGCTTAACGGGACTCTCTGCCTACGAGCAGTACTTC. It translates to CASSLTGLSAYEQYF.

This clonotype has only a few counts. One end of the junction is discordant with germline, which a read error may explain. The rearrangement links TRBV29-1 to TRBJ2-6; D is perhaps TRBD1 (5 bases). This CDR3 is 12 amino acids long. CDR1 is SQVTM and CDR2 is ANQGSEA in the germline V gene. This CDR3 is CSALAGANVRTF. As DNA, the CDR3 is TGCAGCGCCTTAGCTGGGGCCAACGTCCGGACTTTC.

The genes are TRBV2 and TRBJ2-1, with 7 bases that match TRBD2. The germline CDR1 and CDR2 sequences are SNHLY and FYNNEI. J was trimmed by 6 bases and V by 2 bases; bases with no gene match: 7. The CDR3 totals 15 residues. CDR3 sequence reads: CASSETAGYPNEQFF. The CDR3 DNA reads as TGTGCCAGCAGTGAAACAGCGGGGTATCCCAATGAGCAGTTCTTC.

The rearrangement uses TRBV30 and TRBJ1-6, with 10 bases aligning to TRBD1. The CDR3 extends over 15 amino acids. The V and J ends lost 1 base and 9 bases, in that order; junction bases with no gene match: 6. Germline loops: CDR1 GTSNPN, CDR2 SVGIG (reference sequence). The CDR3 DNA reads TGTGCCTGGAGTGGGCCCGGGACAGGGGTTTCACCCCTCCACTTT. Encoded protein: CAWSGPGTGVSPLHF.

This clonotype was seen more than once but under ten times. The chain has TRBV19 and TRBJ2-1; 11 nucleotides agree with TRBD1. The CDR3 runs to 16 residues. Germline V gene data show CDR1 as LNHDA and CDR2 as SQIVND (reference sequence). Trimming cost V 4 bases and J 7 bases; bases outside gene matches: 9. The DNA for the CDR3 is TGTGCCAGTAGTACCATCCGGGACAGGGGGAGGAATGAGCAGTTCTTC. Encoded protein: CASSTIRDRGRNEQFF.

This clonotype has at least ten counts. The J gene is TRBJ1-2, the V gene TRBV6-6; the D is unclear. Trimming removed 6 bases from V and 2 bases from J, with 10 bases in between. From germline, CDR1 is MNHNY and CDR2 SVGAGI (reference sequence). The CDR3 contains 13 residues. The CDR3 DNA follows: TGTGCCAGCAGCCCCCGGTGGAACTATGGCTACACCTTC. Protein sequence: CASSPRWNYGYTF.

V and J are TRBV19 and TRBJ1-2; perhaps TRBD1 as D (6 bases). Between the trimmed V and J ends, which lost 6 bases and 3 bases, there was a span of 11 bases. The CDR3 covers 13 residues. The germline V gene has CDR1 LNHDA and CDR2 SQIVND (reference sequence). The CDR3 coding sequence is TGTGCCAGTAGAAACAGGGAGCACTATGGCTACACCTTC. Its protein product is CASRNREHYGYTF.

V usage is TRBV5-1 and J usage is TRBJ1-1; D might be TRBD1 (6 bases). Germline V gene sequence: CDR1 SGHRS, CDR2 YFSETQ. The CDR3 spans 15 residues. V lost 3 bases, J lost 0 bases, and 12 bases lay in between. This chain's CDR3 is CASSWGPGLNTEAFF. CDR3 in DNA: TGCGCCAGCAGCTGGGGGCCGGGCCTGAACACTGAAGCTTTCTTT.

This sequence joins TRBV7-2 and TRBJ2-1; D remains unclear. V gave up 3 bases and J gave up 0 bases, with 9 bases separating them. Germline V gives CDR1 SGHTA, CDR2 FQGNSA. The length of the CDR3 is 15 residues. CDR3 region: CASSFSPYSYNEQFF. For the CDR3, the DNA is TGTGCCAGCAGCTTCTCCCCATACTCCTACAATGAGCAGTTCTTC.

The rearrangement links TRBV30 to TRBJ1-4; D remains ambiguous. The CDR3 spans 16 residues. Germline CDR1 reads GTSNPN; CDR2 reads SVGIG (reference sequence). V was trimmed by 2 bases and J by 0 bases, leaving 13 bases between them. The CDR3 loop is CAWSPQQESTNEKLFF. CDR3 coding DNA: TGTGCCTGGAGTCCCCAGCAGGAATCAACTAATGAAAAACTGTTTTTT.

The rearrangement joins TRBV29-1 to TRBJ2-5; D is ambiguous. The end of the DNA aligns better with TRBJ2-7, so the J call may be wrong. Germline V CDR1 and CDR2: SQVTM, ANQGSEA. This CDR3 has 13 residues. This CDR3 is CSAEVPGNFEQYF. CDR3 DNA sequence: TGCAGCGCCGAGGTGCCGGGTAACTTCGAGCAGTACTTC.

V is TRBV7-2 and J is TRBJ2-4; 11 bases fit TRBD1. The end of the DNA aligns better with TRBJ2-5, so the J call may be wrong. CDR1 and CDR2 (germline): SGHTA, FQGNSA. The CDR3 runs 16 residues. The CDR3 DNA follows: TGTGCCAGCAGTTGGACAGGGGGCCAGAGAGGAGAGACCCAGTACTTC. Protein product: CASSWTGGQRGETQYF.

This clonotype has just a few counts. CDR3 sequence reads: CASSQESWGDYGYTF. As DNA, the CDR3 is TGTGCCAGCAGCCAAGAATCATGGGGTGACTATGGCTACACCTTC. This sequence joins TRBV4-2 and TRBJ1-2; D is undetermined. Trimming stripped 0 bases from V and 3 bases from J, with 11 bases between. The CDR3 runs to 15 residues. Per the germline V gene, CDR1 is LGHNA and CDR2 is YNFKEQ.

This clonotype was counted between two and nine times. The rearrangement joins TRBV29-1 to TRBJ1-2; D not resolved. V lost 7 bases, J lost 2 bases, and 8 bases lay in between. The germline V gene encodes CDR1 SQVTM and CDR2 ANQGSEA. The CDR3 extends over 11 amino acids. The CDR3 here is CSASENYGYTF. As DNA, the CDR3 is TGCAGCGCCTCAGAGAACTATGGCTACACCTTC.

This clonotype has just a few counts. The chain couples TRBV5-1 to TRBJ2-1; the D is unclear. Germline CDR1 and CDR2: SGHRS and YFSETQ. Trimming shortened V by 2 bases and J by 4 bases, and 10 bases separated the two germline ends. The CDR3 totals 14 residues. Here the CDR3 reads CASSFSSTYNEQFF. CDR3 in DNA: TGCGCCAGCAGCTTTTCGAGCACTTACAATGAGCAGTTCTTC.

A few counts support this clonotype. The chain recombines TRBV29-1 with TRBJ2-3; D could derive from TRBD1 or TRBD2 (5 bases each). V lost 7 bases to trimming and J lost 0 bases, with 17 bases between them. Germline V gene sequence: CDR1 SQVTM, CDR2 ANQGSEA. This CDR3 is built from 15 residues. CDR3: CSAEGQERSTDTQYF. In DNA, the CDR3 is TGCAGCGCCGAAGGACAAGAGCGGAGCACAGATACGCAGTATTTT.

This chain uses TRBV20-1 with TRBJ2-5; D is ambiguous. The better agreement between TRBJ2-7 and the DNA end casts doubt on the J call. The germline V gene has CDR1 DFQATT and CDR2 SNEGSKA (reference sequence). The CDR3 contains 11 residues. The CDR3 protein is CSARALDEQYF. CDR3 DNA: TGCAGTGCTAGGGCGTTAGACGAGCAGTACTTC.

The V call is TRBV7-9, the J call TRBJ2-7, with D tentatively TRBD1 or TRBD2 (5 bases each). The V gene's germline CDR1 is SEHNR and CDR2 FQNEAQ (reference sequence). CDR3 length: 14 amino acids. V lost 2 bases to trimming and J lost 6 bases, with 14 bases between them. The CDR3 is CASSLSGPNIEQYF. The CDR3, as DNA: TGTGCCAGCAGCTTATCGGGACCTAATATCGAGCAGTACTTC.

The chain couples TRBV29-1 to TRBJ1-1; 8 bases map to TRBD1. Trimming cost V 1 base and J 8 bases; bases outside gene matches: 18. This CDR3 comprises 17 residues. CDR1 SQVTM and CDR2 ANQGSEA come from the germline V gene. CDR3 residues: CSVEAVVGDRSLAEAFF. CDR3 sequence (DNA): TGCAGCGTTGAAGCGGTCGTGGGGGACAGGTCGCTAGCCGAAGCTTTCTTT.

This CDR3 reads CASSLESVETQYF. Written as DNA, the CDR3 is TGTGCCAGCAGCTTAGAGTCGGTGGAGACCCAGTACTTC. The V gene is TRBV7-2, the J gene TRBJ2-5; D is undetermined. Trimming removed 1 base at V and 5 bases at J, with 8 bases between. The V gene's germline CDR1 is SGHTA and CDR2 FQGNSA. This CDR3 contains 13 residues.

J is TRBJ2-1 and V is TRBV20-1; 14 bases line up with TRBD2. CDR1 and CDR2 (germline): DFQATT, SNEGSKA (reference sequence). J lost 14 bases, V lost 6 bases, and 15 bases had no gene match. This CDR3 is built from 15 residues. DNA for the CDR3: TGCAGTGCCCCGGCGCGAGAGACTAGCGGGGGGGCGGAGTTCTTC. Amino acid sequence: CSAPARETSGGAEFF.

This clonotype has a handful of counts. The chain is built from TRBV6-1 and TRBJ1-5; D perhaps matches TRBD1 (6 bases). The V gene's germline CDR1 is MNHNS and CDR2 SASEGT. The germline V and J ends were trimmed by 10 bases and 0 bases, with 16 bases remaining between them. The CDR3 runs to 15 residues. The CDR3 protein is CANRAGQLSNQPQHF. In DNA, the CDR3 is TGTGCCAACAGGGCCGGACAGCTTAGCAATCAGCCCCAGCATTTT.